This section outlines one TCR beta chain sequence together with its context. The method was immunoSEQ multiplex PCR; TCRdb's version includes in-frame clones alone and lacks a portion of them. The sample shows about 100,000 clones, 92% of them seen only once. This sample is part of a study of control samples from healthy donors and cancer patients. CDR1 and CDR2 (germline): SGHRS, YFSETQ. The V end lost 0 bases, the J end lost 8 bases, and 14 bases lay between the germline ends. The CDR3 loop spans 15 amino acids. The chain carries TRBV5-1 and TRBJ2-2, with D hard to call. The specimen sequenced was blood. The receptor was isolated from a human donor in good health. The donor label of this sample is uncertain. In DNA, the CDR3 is TGCGCCAGCAGCTTGGCCGGACCCCGCGCTGGGGAGCTGTTTTTT. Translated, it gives CASSLAGPRAGELFF.